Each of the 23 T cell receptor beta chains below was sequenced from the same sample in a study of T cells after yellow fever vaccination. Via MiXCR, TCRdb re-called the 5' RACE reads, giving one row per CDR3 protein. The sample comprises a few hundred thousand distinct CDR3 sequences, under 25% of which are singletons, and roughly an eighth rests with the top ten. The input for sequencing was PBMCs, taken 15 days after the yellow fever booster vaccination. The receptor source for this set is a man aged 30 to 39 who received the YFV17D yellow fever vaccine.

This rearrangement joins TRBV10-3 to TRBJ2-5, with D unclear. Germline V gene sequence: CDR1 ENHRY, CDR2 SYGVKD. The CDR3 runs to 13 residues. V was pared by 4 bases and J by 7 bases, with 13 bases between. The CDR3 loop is CAISGDNGGTQYF. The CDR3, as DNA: TGTGCCATCAGTGGGGATAATGGTGGGACCCAGTACTTC.

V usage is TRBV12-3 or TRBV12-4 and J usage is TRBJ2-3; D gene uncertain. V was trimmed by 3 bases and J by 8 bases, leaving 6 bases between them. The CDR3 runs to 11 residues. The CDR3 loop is CASSFTTTQYF. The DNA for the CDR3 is TGTGCCAGCAGTTTTACTACTACGCAGTATTTT.

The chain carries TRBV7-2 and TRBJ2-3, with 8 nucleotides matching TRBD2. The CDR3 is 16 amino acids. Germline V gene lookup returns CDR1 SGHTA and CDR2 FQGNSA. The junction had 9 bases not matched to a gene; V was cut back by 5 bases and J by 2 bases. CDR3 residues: CASSETSGALTDTQYF. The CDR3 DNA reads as TGTGCCAGCAGCGAAACTAGCGGAGCCCTCACAGATACGCAGTATTTT.

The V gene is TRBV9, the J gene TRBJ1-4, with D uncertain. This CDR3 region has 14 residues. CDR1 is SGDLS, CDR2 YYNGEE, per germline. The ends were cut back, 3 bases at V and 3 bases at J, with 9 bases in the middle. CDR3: CASSAGISNEKLFF. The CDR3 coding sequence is TGTGCCAGCAGCGCCGGGATTTCTAATGAAAAACTGTTTTTT.

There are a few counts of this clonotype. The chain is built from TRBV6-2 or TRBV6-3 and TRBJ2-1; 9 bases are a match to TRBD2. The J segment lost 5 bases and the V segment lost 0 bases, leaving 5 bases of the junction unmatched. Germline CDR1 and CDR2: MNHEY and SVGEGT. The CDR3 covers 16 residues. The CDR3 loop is CASSYSAGGRNNEQFF. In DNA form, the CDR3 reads TGTGCCAGCAGTTACTCGGCGGGAGGGCGGAACAATGAGCAGTTCTTC.

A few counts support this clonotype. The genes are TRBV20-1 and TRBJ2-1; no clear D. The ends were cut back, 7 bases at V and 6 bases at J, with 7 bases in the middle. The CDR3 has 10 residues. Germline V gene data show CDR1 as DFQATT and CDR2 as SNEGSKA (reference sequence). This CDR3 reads CSVWFNEQFF. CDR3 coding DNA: TGCAGTGTGTGGTTCAATGAGCAGTTCTTC.

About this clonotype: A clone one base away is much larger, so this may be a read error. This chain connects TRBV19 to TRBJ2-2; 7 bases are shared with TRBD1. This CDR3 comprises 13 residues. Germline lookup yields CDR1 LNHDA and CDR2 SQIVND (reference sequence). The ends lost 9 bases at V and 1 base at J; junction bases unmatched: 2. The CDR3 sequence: CASWDRNTGELFF. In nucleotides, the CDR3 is TGTGCCAGCTGGGACAGGAACACCGGGGAGCTGTTTTTT.

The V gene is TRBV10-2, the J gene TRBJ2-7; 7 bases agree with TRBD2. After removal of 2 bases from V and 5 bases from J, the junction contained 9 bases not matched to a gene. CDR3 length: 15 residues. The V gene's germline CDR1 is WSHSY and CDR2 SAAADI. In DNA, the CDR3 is TGCGCCAGCAGTGAGCCGGGACTACCCCGCCACGAGCAGTACTTC. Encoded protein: CASSEPGLPRHEQYF.

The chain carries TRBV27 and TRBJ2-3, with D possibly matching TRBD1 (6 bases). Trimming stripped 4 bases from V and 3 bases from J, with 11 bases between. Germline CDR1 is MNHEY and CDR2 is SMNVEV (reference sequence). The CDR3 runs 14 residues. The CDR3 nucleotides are TGTGCCAGCAGTTGGGGGCCGGAAACAGATACGCAGTATTTT. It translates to CASSWGPETDTQYF.

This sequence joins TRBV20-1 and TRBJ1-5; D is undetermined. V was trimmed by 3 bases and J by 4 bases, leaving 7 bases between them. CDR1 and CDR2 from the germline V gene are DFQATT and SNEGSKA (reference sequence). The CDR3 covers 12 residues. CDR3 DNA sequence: TGCAGTGCTAGCTCGGAAAATCAGCCCCAGCATTTT. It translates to CSASSENQPQHF.

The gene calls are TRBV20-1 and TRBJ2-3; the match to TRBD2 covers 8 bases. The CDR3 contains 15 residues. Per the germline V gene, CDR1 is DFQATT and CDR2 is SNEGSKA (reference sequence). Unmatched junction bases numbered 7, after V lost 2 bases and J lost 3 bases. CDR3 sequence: CSARSGREVTDTQYF. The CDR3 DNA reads TGCAGTGCTAGAAGTGGGCGGGAGGTAACAGATACGCAGTATTTT.

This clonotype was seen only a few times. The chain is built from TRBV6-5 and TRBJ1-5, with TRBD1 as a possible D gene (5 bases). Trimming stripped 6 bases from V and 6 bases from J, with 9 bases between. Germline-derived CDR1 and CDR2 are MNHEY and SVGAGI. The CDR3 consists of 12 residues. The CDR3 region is CASRKGTQPQHF. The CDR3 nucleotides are TGTGCCAGCAGAAAGGGGACTCAGCCCCAGCATTTT.

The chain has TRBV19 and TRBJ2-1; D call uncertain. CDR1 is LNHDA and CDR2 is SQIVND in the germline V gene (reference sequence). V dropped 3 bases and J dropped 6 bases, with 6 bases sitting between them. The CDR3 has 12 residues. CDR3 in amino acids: CASSIRVNEQFF. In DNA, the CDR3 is TGTGCCAGTAGTATCCGGGTCAATGAGCAGTTCTTC.

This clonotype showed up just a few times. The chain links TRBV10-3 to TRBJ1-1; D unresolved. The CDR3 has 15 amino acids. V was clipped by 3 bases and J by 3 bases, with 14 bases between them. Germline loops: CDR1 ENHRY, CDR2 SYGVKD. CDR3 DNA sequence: TGTGCCATCAGTGATTTGGGCAGGAGCCACACTGAAGCTTTCTTT. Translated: CAISDLGRSHTEAFF.

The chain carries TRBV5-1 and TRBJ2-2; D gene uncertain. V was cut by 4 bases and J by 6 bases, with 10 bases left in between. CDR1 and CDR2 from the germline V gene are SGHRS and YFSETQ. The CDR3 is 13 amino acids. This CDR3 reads CASSNSGAGELFF. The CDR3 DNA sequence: TGCGCCAGCAGCAACAGTGGGGCCGGGGAGCTGTTTTTT.

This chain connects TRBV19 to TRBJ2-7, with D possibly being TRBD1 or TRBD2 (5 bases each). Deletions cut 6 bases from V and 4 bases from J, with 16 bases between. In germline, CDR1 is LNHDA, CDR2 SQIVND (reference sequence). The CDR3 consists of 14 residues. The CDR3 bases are TGTGCCAGTAGCCGGGACGCAGCTGGATACGAGCAGTACTTC. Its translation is CASSRDAAGYEQYF.

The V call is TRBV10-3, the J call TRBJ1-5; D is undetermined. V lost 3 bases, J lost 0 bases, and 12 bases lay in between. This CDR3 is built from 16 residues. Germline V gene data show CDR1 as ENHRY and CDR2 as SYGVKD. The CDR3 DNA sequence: TGTGCCATCAGTGAAGGAGGGCGGTATAGCAATCAGCCCCAGCATTTT. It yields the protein CAISEGGRYSNQPQHF.

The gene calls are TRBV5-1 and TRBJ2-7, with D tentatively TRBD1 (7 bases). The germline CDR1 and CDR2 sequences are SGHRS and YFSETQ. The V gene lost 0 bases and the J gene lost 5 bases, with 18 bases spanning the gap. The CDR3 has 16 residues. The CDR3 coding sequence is TGCGCCAGCAGCTTGGGCACTCAGGGGGGTTCCGACGAGCAGTACTTC. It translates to CASSLGTQGGSDEQYF.

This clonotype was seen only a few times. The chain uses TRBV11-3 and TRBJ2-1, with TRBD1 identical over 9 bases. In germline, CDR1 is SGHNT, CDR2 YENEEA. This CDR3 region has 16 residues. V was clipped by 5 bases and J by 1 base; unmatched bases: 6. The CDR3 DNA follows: TGTGCCAGCAGCGCCGGGACAGGGAAGTCCTACAATGAGCAGTTCTTC. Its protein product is CASSAGTGKSYNEQFF. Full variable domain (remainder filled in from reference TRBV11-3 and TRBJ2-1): EAGVVQSPRYKIIEKKQPVAFWCNPISGHNTLYWYLQNLGQGPELLIRYENEEAVDDSQLPKDRFSAERLKGVDSTLKIQPAELGDSAVYLCASSAGTGKSYNEQFFGPGTRLTVL.

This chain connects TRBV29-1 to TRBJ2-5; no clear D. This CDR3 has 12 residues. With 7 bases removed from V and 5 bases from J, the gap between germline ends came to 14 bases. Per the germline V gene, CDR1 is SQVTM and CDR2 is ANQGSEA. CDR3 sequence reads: CSEKVGSETQYF. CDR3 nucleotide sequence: TGCAGCGAGAAAGTGGGGTCGGAGACCCAGTACTTC.

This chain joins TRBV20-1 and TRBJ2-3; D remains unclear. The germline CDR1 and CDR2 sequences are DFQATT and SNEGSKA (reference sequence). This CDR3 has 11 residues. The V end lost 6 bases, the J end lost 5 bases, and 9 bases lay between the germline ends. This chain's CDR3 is CSAQTGDTQYF. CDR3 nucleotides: TGCAGTGCACAGACGGGAGATACGCAGTATTTT.

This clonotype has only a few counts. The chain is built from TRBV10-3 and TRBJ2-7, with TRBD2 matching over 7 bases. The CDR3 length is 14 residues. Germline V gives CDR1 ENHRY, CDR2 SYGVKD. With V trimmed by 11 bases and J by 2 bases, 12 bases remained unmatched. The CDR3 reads CAVRPSGATYEQYF. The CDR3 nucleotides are TGTGCCGTAAGACCTAGCGGCGCCACCTACGAGCAGTACTTC.

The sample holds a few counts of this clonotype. CDR3 loop: CASMGTRGPFKNIQYF. DNA of the CDR3: TGTGCCAGCATGGGAACCAGGGGGCCTTTCAAAAACATTCAGTACTTC. The J gene is TRBJ2-4, the V gene TRBV7-2, with TRBD1 matching 8 bases. The CDR3 spans 16 residues. Germline CDR1 is SGHTA and CDR2 is FQGNSA. V gave up 7 bases and J gave up 3 bases; unmatched junction bases: 11.